The entry below describes one T cell receptor (beta chain). CDR3 length: 15 amino acids. Per the germline V gene, CDR1 is LNHDA and CDR2 is SQIVND (reference sequence). Deletions cut 6 bases from V and 0 bases from J, with 12 bases between. The sample is drawn from a study of blood T cell repertoires in COVID-19. As for the study in general: From T cells, B-cell-depleted T cells, or PBMCs came the material, which was cDNA or gDNA.

Clones were sequenced by immunoSEQ multiplex PCR, and TCRdb holds only the in-frame ones, with some missing. The table includes about 160,000 clones, approximately 86% detected once. V is TRBV19 and J is TRBJ2-1; tentatively, D is TRBD1 (6 bases). Sequencing used peripheral blood. This clonotype originated in a woman aged 60 to 75 who had recovered from COVID-19. The CDR3 loop reads CASSSTGSSYNEQFF. The CDR3 nucleotides read TGTGCCAGTAGCAGTACAGGGAGCTCCTACAATGAGCAGTTCTTC.